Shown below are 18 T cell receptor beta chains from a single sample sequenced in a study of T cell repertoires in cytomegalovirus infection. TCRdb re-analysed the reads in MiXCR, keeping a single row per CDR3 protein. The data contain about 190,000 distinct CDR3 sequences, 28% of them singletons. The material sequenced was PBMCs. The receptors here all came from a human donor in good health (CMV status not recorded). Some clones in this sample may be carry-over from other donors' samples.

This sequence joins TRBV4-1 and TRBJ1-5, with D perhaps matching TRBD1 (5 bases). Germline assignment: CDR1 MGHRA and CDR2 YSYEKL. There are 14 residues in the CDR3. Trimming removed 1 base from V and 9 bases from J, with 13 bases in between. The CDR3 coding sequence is TGCGCCAGCAGCCAAGCCCAGGGAGGATTGCCCCAGCATTTT. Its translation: CASSQAQGGLPQHF.

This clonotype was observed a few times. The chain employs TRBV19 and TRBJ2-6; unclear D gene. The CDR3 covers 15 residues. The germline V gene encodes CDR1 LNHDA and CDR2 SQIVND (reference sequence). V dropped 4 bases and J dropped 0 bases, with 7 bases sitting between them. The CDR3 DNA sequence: TGTGCCAGTAGTAAGGCCAGCTCTGGGGCCAACGTCCTGACTTTC. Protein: CASSKASSGANVLTF.

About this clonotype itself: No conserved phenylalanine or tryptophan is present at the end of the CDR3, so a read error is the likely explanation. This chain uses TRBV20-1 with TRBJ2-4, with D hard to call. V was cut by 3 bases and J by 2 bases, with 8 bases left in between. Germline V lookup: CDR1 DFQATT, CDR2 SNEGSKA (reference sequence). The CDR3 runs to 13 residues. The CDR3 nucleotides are TGCAGTGCTAGTAGCAGGTCCAAAAACATTCAGTACCTC. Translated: CSASSRSKNIQYL.

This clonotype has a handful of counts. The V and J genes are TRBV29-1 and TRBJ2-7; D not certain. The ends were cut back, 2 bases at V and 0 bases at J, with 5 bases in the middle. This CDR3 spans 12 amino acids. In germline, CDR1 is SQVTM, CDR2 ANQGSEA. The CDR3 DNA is TGCAGCGTTGAAAGTACCTCCTACGAGCAGTACTTC. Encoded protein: CSVESTSYEQYF.

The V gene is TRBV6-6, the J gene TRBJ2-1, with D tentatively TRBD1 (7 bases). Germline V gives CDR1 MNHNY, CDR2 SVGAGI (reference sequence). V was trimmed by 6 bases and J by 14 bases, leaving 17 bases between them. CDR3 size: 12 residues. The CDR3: CASSPRQGGKFF. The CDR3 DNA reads TGTGCCAGCAGCCCTAGACAGGGCGGGAAGTTCTTC.

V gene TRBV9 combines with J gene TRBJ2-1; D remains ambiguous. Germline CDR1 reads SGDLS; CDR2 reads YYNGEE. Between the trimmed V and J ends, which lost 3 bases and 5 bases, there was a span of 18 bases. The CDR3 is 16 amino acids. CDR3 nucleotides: TGTGCCAGCAGCGGACCCAGCGCAGGAAATAACAATGAGCAGTTCTTC. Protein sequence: CASSGPSAGNNNEQFF.

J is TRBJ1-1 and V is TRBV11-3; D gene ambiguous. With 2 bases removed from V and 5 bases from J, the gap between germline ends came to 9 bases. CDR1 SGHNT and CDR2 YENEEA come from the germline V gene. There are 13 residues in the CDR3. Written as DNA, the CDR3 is TGTGCCAGCAGCTTAACCCTTATAACTGAAGCTTTCTTT. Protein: CASSLTLITEAFF.

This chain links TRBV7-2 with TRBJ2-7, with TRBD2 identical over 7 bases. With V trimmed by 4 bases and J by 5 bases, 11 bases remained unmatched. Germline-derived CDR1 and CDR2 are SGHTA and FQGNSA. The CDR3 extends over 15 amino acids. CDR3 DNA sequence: TGTGCCAGCAGCTATATAAGCGGGGTCGGGGACGAGCAGTACTTC. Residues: CASSYISGVGDEQYF. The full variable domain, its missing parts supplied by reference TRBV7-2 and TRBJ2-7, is GAGVSQSPSNKVTEKGKDVELRCDPISGHTALYWYRQSLGQGLEFLIYFQGNSAPDKSGLPSDRFSAERTGGSVSTLTIQRTQQEDSAVYLCASSYISGVGDEQYFGPGTRLTVT.

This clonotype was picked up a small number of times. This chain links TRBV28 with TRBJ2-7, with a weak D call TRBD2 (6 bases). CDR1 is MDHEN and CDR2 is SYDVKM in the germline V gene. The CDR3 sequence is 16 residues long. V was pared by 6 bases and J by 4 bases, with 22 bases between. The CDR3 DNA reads TGTGCCAGCAGCCCCATGGAGGGATCTCCCCCTTACGAGCAGTACTTC. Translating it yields CASSPMEGSPPYEQYF.

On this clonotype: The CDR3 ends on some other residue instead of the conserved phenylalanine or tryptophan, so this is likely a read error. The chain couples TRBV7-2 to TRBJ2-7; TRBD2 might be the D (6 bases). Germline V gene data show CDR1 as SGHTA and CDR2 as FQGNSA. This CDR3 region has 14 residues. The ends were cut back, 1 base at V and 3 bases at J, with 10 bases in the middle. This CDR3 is CASSLEEGVYEQYY. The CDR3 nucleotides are TGTGCCAGCAGCTTAGAGGAGGGCGTCTACGAGCAGTACTAC.

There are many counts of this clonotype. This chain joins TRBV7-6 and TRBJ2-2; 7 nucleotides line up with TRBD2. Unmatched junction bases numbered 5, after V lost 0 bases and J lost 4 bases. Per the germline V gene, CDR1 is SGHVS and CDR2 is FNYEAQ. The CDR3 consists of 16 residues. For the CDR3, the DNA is TGTGCCAGCAGCTTAGCCCTTGGGGGGGGCACCGGGGAGCTGTTTTTT. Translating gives CASSLALGGGTGELFF.

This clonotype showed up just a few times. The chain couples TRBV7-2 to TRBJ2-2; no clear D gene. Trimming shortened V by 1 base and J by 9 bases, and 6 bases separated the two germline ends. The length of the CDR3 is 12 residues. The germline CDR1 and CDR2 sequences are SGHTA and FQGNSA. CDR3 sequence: CASSLEHRELFF. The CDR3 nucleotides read TGTGCCAGCAGCTTAGAACACAGGGAGCTGTTTTTT.

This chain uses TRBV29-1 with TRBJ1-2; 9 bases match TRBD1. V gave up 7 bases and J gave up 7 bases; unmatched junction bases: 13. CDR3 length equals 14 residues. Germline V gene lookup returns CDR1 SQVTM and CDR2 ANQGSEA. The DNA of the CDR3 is TGCAGCGAAACCCGGGACAGGGAAAGCGGTGGCTACACCTTC. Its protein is CSETRDRESGGYTF.

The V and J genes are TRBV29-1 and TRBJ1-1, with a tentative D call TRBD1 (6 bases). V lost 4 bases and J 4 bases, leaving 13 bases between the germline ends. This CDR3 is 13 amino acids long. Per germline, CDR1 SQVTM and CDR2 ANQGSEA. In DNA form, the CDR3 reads TGCAGCGTTGTCGGGGGGCCGGGCACTGAAGCTTTCTTT. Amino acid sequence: CSVVGGPGTEAFF.

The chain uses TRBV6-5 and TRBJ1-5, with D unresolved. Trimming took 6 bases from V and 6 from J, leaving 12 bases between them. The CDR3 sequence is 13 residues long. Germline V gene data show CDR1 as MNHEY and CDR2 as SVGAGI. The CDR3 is CASSPPGGQPQHF. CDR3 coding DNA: TGTGCCAGCAGCCCACCGGGTGGTCAGCCCCAGCATTTT.

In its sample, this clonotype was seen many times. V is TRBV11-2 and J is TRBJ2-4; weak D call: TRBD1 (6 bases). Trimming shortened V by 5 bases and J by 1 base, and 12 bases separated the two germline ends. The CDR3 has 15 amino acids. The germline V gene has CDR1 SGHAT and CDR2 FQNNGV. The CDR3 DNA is TGTGCCAGCAGCCCGCTCACAGGGGCCAAAAACATTCAGTACTTC. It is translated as CASSPLTGAKNIQYF.

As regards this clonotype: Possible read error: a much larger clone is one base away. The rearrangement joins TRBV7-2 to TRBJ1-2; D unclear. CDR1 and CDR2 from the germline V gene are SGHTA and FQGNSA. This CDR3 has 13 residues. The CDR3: CVSSLATNYGYTF. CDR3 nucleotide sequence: TGTGTCAGCAGCTTAGCCACGAACTATGGCTACACCTTC.

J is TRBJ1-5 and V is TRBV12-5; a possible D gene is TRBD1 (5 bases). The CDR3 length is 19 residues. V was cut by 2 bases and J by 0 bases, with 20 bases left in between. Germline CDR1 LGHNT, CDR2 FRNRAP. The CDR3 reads CASGLFPIRDSHSNQPQHF. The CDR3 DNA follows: TGTGCTAGTGGTTTGTTCCCAATCCGGGACTCACATAGCAATCAGCCCCAGCATTTT. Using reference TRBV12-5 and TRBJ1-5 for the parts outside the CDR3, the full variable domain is DARVTQTPRHKVTEMGQEVTMRCQPILGHNTVFWYRQTMMQGLELLAYFRNRAPLDDSGMPKDRFSAEMPDATLATLKIQPSEPRDSAVYFCASGLFPIRDSHSNQPQHFGDGTRLSIL.